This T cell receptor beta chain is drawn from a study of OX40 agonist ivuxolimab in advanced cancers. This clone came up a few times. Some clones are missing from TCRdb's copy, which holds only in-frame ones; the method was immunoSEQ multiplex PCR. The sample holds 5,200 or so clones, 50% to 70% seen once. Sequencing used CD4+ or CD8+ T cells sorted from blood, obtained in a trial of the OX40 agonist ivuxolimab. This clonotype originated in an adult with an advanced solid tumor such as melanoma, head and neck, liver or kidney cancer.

The CDR3 nucleotides are TGTGCCAGCAGTTTACGAGGCAATGAGCAGTTCTTC. It codes for CASSLRGNEQFF. The chain uses TRBV27 and TRBJ2-1; D ambiguous. V lost 2 bases to trimming and J lost 6 bases, with 5 bases between them. Germline V lookup: CDR1 MNHEY, CDR2 SMNVEV (reference sequence). The CDR3 contains 12 residues.